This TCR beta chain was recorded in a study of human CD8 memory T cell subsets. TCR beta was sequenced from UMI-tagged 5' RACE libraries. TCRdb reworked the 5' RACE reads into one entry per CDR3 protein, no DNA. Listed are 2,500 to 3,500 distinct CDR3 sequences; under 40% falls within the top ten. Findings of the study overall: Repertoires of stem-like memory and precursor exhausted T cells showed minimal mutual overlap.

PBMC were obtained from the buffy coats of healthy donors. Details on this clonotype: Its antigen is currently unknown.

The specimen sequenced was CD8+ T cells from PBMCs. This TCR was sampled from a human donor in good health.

The CDR3 loop is CASSFTTGVNYEQYF. The chain employs TRBV7-9 and TRBJ2-7; TCRdb gives TRBD1 as the D gene, but with no DNA this cannot be confirmed. The CDR3 runs to 15 residues. Germline lookup yields CDR1 SEHNR and CDR2 FQNEAQ (reference sequence).